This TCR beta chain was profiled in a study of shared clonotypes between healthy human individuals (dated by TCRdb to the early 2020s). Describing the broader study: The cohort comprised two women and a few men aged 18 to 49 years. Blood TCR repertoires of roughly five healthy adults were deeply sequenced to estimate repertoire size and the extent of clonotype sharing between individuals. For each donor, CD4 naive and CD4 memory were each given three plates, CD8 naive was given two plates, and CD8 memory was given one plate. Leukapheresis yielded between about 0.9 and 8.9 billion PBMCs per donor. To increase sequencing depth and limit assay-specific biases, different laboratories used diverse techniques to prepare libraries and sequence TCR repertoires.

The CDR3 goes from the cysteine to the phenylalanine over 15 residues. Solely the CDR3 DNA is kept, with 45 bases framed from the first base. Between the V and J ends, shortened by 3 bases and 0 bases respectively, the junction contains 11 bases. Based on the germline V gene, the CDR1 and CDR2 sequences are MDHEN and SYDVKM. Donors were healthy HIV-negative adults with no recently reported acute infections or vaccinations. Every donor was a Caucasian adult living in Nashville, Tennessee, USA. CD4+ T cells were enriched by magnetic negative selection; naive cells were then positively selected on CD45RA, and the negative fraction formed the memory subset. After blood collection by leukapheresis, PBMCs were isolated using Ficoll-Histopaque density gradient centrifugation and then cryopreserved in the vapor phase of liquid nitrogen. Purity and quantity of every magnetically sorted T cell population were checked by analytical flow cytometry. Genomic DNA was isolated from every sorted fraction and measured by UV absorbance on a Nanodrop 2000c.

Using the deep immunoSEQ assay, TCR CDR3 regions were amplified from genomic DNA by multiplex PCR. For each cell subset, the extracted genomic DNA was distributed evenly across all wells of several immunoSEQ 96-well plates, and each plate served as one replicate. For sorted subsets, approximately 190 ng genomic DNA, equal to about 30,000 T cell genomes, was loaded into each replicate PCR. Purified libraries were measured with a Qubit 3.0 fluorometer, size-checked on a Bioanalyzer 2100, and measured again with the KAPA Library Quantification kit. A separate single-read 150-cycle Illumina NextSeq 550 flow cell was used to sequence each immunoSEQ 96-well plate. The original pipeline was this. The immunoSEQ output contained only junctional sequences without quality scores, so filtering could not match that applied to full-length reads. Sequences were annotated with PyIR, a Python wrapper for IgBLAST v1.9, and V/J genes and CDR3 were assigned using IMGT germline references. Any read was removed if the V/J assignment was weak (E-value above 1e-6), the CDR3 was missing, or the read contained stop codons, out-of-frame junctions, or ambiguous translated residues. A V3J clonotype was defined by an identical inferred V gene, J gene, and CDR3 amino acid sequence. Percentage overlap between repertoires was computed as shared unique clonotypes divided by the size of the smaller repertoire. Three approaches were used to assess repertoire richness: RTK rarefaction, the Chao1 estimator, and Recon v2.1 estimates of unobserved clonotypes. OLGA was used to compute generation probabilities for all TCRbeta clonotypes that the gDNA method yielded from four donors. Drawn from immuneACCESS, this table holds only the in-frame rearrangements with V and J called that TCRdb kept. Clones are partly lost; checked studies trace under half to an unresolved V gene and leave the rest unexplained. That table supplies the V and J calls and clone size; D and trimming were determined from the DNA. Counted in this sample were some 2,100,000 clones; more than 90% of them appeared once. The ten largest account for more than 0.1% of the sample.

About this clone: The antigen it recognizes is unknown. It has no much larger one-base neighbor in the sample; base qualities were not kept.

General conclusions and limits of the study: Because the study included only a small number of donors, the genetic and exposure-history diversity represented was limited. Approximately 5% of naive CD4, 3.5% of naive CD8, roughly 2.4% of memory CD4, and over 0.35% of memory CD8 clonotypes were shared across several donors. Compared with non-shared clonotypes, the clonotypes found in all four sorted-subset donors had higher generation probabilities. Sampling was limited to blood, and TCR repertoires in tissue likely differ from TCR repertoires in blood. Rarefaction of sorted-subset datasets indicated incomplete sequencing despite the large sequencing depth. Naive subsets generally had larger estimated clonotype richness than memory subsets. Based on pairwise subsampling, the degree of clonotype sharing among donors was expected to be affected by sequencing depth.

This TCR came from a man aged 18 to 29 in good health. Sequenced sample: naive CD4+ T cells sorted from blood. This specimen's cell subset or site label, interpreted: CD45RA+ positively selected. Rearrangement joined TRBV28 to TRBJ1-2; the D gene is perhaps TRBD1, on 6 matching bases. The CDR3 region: CASSFTDRANYGYTF. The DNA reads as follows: TGTGCCAGCAGTTTTACGGACAGAGCTAACTATGGCTACACCTTC.